Listed here are 13 T cell receptor beta chains from one sample, sequenced in a study of cytomegalovirus exposure and HLA in healthy donors. TCRdb keeps only in-frame clones here, not all; method: immunoSEQ multiplex PCR. The sample contains approximately 150,000 clones, approximately 90% of which appear only once. Sequenced input: PBMCs. The receptors derive from a young man in good health and CMV-seropositive.

CDR3 nucleotide sequence: TGCGCCAGCAGCCAAGTGGCGCGGACCTACAATGAGCAGTTCTTC. As protein: CASSQVARTYNEQFF. The chain links TRBV4-1 to TRBJ2-1; D remains unclear. Trimming removed 1 base from V and 2 bases from J, with 9 bases in between. The V gene's germline CDR1 is MGHRA and CDR2 YSYEKL. This CDR3 contains 15 residues.

This chain joins TRBV5-1 and TRBJ2-2; TRBD1 might be the D (5 bases). The CDR3 spans 13 residues. Trimming cost V 4 bases and J 4 bases, with 8 bases left between them. Germline CDR1 reads SGHRS; CDR2 reads YFSETQ. CDR3 DNA sequence: TGCGCCAGCAGCGCAACAGGCACCGGGGAGCTGTTTTTT. This translates into CASSATGTGELFF.

This clone occurred a few times. The genes are TRBV30 and TRBJ1-1, with 9 bases identical to TRBD1. Germline assignment: CDR1 GTSNPN and CDR2 SVGIG (reference sequence). V lost 5 bases to trimming and J lost 1 base; unmatched junction nucleotides: 11. This CDR3 contains 16 residues. CDR3 DNA sequence: TGTGCCTGGGGGACAGGGATTTATGGAACGAACACTGAAGCTTTCTTT. Protein product: CAWGTGIYGTNTEAFF.

Note on this clone: This likely comes from a read error, as the CDR3 has no conserved phenylalanine or tryptophan at its end. Because the CDR3's place on the DNA is in doubt, the DNA is left out and the CDR3 is given as listed by TCRdb. The genes are TRBV5-8 and TRBJ1-2; TRBD1 reflects the table's D call only, with no check against the DNA. The CDR3 is 12 amino acids in total, end residues counted. CDR1 is SGHTS, CDR2 YDEGEE, per germline. CDR3 region: CASSPRQTSVLL.

The rearrangement joins TRBV5-1 to TRBJ2-7; a weak D match, TRBD2 (5 bases). The V gene's germline CDR1 is SGHRS and CDR2 YFSETQ. Trimming stripped 2 bases from V and 7 bases from J, with 13 bases between. The CDR3 has 13 residues. CDR3 residues: CASSFGVPGEQYF. The CDR3 coding sequence is TGCGCCAGCAGCTTCGGTGTTCCGGGGGAGCAGTACTTC.

This clone was found a few times. The V call is TRBV2, the J call TRBJ1-2; D ambiguous. The ends were cut back, 2 bases at V and 4 bases at J, with 14 bases in the middle. Per the germline V gene, CDR1 is SNHLY and CDR2 is FYNNEI. The length of the CDR3 is 15 residues. The CDR3 nucleotides read TGTGCCAGCAGTGAAAGCCGGGTTCTGGTCTATGGCTACACCTTC. Its protein is CASSESRVLVYGYTF.

This sequence joins TRBV4-1 and TRBJ1-5; possible D gene TRBD1, 6 bases. Germline lookup yields CDR1 MGHRA and CDR2 YSYEKL. The CDR3 consists of 16 residues. Trimming took 0 bases from V and 4 from J, leaving 13 bases between them. The CDR3 sequence is CASSQEKQGLNQPQHF. The CDR3 bases are TGCGCCAGCAGCCAAGAGAAACAGGGCCTGAATCAGCCCCAGCATTTT.

This chain uses TRBV7-9 with TRBJ1-3; 9 bases line up with TRBD1. Germline V lookup: CDR1 SEHNR, CDR2 FQNEAQ (reference sequence). Trimming at V came to 6 bases and at J to 8 bases, leaving 8 bases not matched to a gene. The CDR3 loop spans 14 amino acids. The DNA of the CDR3 is TGTGCCAGCAGTCTTACAGGGGGCTACGACACCATATATTTT. It codes for CASSLTGGYDTIYF.

This clone was counted only a few times. The chain joins TRBV4-1 to TRBJ1-1; weak D call: TRBD1 (5 bases). The CDR3 runs 15 residues. Germline CDR1 is MGHRA and CDR2 is YSYEKL. V was shortened by 4 bases and J by 4 bases, with 16 bases between the two germline ends. CDR3 in DNA: TGCGCCAGCAGCCGTGGCGGGGGAAGGGGCACTGAAGCTTTCTTT. As protein: CASSRGGGRGTEAFF.

V and J are TRBV7-3 and TRBJ2-5; 7 bases line up with TRBD2. This CDR3 has 14 amino acids. The germline V gene has CDR1 SGHTA and CDR2 FQGTGA. V lost 3 bases and J lost 5; bases outside the gene matches: 6. The CDR3 nucleotides read TGTGCCAGCAGCTTGGGAGGGGCTAGCGAGACCCAGTACTTC. This codes for CASSLGGASETQYF.

The CDR3 loop reads CASSPASGTLNTEAFF. CDR3 sequence (DNA): TGTGCCAGCTCACCGGCGTCGGGGACTTTGAACACTGAAGCTTTCTTT. The chain combines TRBV18 with TRBJ1-1, with D possibly matching TRBD1 (5 bases). The CDR3 extends over 16 amino acids. The germline V and J ends were trimmed by 3 bases and 0 bases, with 14 bases remaining between them. The germline gives CDR1 KGHSH, CDR2 LQKENI.

V is TRBV29-1 and J is TRBJ2-5; D call uncertain. The germline gives CDR1 SQVTM, CDR2 ANQGSEA. Between the trimmed V and J ends, which lost 7 bases and 1 base, there was a span of 13 bases. CDR3 length equals 13 residues. In nucleotides, the CDR3 is TGCAGCGCCTCCGGGTTAGGCCAAGAGACCCAGTACTTC. The encoded protein is CSASGLGQETQYF.

This chain connects TRBV7-8 to TRBJ2-3, with TRBD2 as a possible D gene (6 bases). The CDR3 length is 14 residues. Germline CDR1 and CDR2: SGHVS and FQNEAQ. V gave up 6 bases and J gave up 2 bases, with 12 bases separating them. This CDR3 reads CASSTTGATDTQYF. Written as DNA, the CDR3 is TGTGCCAGCAGTACCACGGGAGCCACAGATACGCAGTATTTT.